A selection of T cell receptor beta chains follows, all from one sample in a study of beta chain features in type 1 diabetes. The data were produced by immunoSEQ multiplex PCR, yet TCRdb's version contains in-frame clones alone and is incomplete. The data hold about 350,000 clones, with around a fifth observed a single time. Sequencing used naive CD4+ T cells from blood. The receptors come from a woman aged 18-30 years in good health. The CDR3 runs from the conserved cysteine through the conserved F or W. D genes are given only for firm matches. A row's size may be missing; if present it is once, few, many or a size class.

>.|TRBV6-1|TRBD1|TRBJ1-2
TGTGCCAGCAGTTCGGGACAGCCGCACTATGGCTACACCTTC
CASSSGQPHYGYTF
>.|TRBV5-1|TRBD2|TRBJ2-1
TGCGCCAGCAGCTTGGAGCTGACTAGCGGGGCCCGCCGGGGTGACAATGAGCAGTTCTTC
CASSLELTSGARRGDNEQFF
>few|TRBV7-2|TRBD2|TRBJ2-1
TGTGCCAGCAGACGAGCGGGAGTATCCTACAATGAGCAGTTCTTC
CASRRAGVSYNEQFF
>few|TRBV9|.|TRBJ1-6
TGTGCCAGCAGCGTACAGGGTTCCGGTAATTCACCCCTCCACTTT
CASSVQGSGNSPLHF
>.|TRBV9|.|TRBJ2-1
TGTGCCAGCAGCGTACGGGGGTTGAGCGACAATGAGCAGTTCTTC
CASSVRGLSDNEQFF
>.|TRBV7-2|TRBD1|TRBJ2-4
TGTGCCAGCAGCGTACAGGGGGCGCTTCCCAAAAACATTCAGTACTTC
CASSVQGALPKNIQYF
>few|TRBV29-1|.|TRBJ2-4
TGCAGCGCCGCACACCGAGCCAAAAACATTCAGTACTTC
CSAAHRAKNIQYF
>few|TRBV6-6|TRBD1|TRBJ1-5
TGTGCCAGCAGTTATGGGTCAGGGACAGGGGTTCAGCCCCAGCATTTT
CASSYGSGTGVQPQHF
>few|TRBV29-1|.|TRBJ2-4
TGCAGCGTTGAGCCAGGGGCTACCAAAAACATTCAGTACTTC
CSVEPGATKNIQYF
>.|TRBV15|.|TRBJ1-2
TGTGCCACCAGCAGAGACTGGACAGACTATGGCTACACCTTC
CATSRDWTDYGYTF
>.|TRBV28|TRBD1|TRBJ1-1
TGTGCCAGCACGAGGGGGCAAGGCACTGAAGCTTTCTTT
CASTRGQGTEAFF
>few|TRBV19|TRBD2|TRBJ2-7
TGTGCCAGTAGCGGACTAGTCTCCTACGAGCAGTACTTC
CASSGLVSYEQYF
>few|TRBV15|TRBD1|TRBJ2-7
TGTGCCACCAGCACTTCCGGGACAGCCAGAGACGAGCAGTACTTC
CATSTSGTARDEQYF
>.|TRBV7-9|TRBD1|TRBJ2-5
TGTGCCAGCAGCTTAAGGGACAGGGAGACCCAGTACTTC
CASSLRDRETQYF
>few|TRBV6-1|TRBD2|TRBJ2-7
TGTGCCAGCAGTCCGCAAGCGGGGAGCTACGAGCAGTACTTC
CASSPQAGSYEQYF
>.|TRBV4-3|TRBD2|TRBJ2-5
TGCGCCAGCAGCCAAGGATGCAAGAAGCGGGGGTACCAAGAGACCCAGTACTTC
CASSQGCKKRGYQETQYF
>.|TRBV19|.|TRBJ1-2
TGTGCCACGCACCCTTGGGGGCCCGGGACGGAGTATGGCTACACCTTC
CATHPWGPGTEYGYTF
>.|TRBV27|.|TRBJ2-5
TGTGCCAGCAGTTTAAAGAGAGGAGGGGCGCGAGGGACCCAGTACTTC
CASSLKRGGARGTQYF
>.|TRBV7-9|TRBD2|TRBJ2-2
TGTGCCAGCAGCAAGGGCCAACTAGCGGGCCACACCGGGGAGCTGTTTTTT
CASSKGQLAGHTGELFF
>.|TRBV9|.|TRBJ1-2
TGTGCCAGCAGCGTAGCAACCGGAGCTAACTATGGCTACACCTTC
CASSVATGANYGYTF
>few|TRBV6-1|.|TRBJ2-3
TGTGCCAGCACTCTGAGCACAGATACGCAGTATTTT
CASTLSTDTQYF
>.|TRBV7-2|.|TRBJ2-5
TGTGCCAGCAGCTCCAGGAGGGTAGGGGAGACCCAGTACTTC
CASSSRRVGETQYF
>.|TRBV30|.|TRBJ2-5
TGTGCCTGGAACCCTATTCAAGAGACCCAGTACTTC
CAWNPIQETQYF
>few|TRBV5-1|.|TRBJ1-1
TGCGCCAGCAGCCTGGAGAGGGAAGCTTTCTTT
CASSLEREAFF
>.|TRBV9|.|TRBJ2-5
TGTGCCAGCAGCCTCCAGGGGCCACAAGAGACCCAGTACTTC
CASSLQGPQETQYF
>few|TRBV6-5|TRBD2|TRBJ2-7
TGTGCCAGCAGTTACTCCCTAGCGGGAGCCTACGAGCAGTACTTC
CASSYSLAGAYEQYF
>.|TRBV5-1|.|TRBJ2-1
TGCGCCAGCAGCTTTGGCCGCGGTTCGGCTAGCTACAATGAGCAGTTCTTC
CASSFGRGSASYNEQFF
>.|TRBV18|TRBD1|TRBJ1-6
TGTGCCAGCTCAGGAGGACAGGGGGCGAATTCACCCCTCCACTTT
CASSGGQGANSPLHF
>few|TRBV28|TRBD1|TRBJ2-7
TGTGCCAGCAGAACAGGGGACGAGCAGTACTTC
CASRTGDEQYF
>.|TRBV5-1|TRBD1|TRBJ1-2
TGCGCCAGCGGGGTCGATAGACAGGGAACGGATGGCTACACCTTC
CASGVDRQGTDGYTF
>few|TRBV9|TRBD1|TRBJ1-1
TGTGCCAGCAGCGTAGGGTGGGGACAGATGAACACTGAAGCTTTCTTT
CASSVGWGQMNTEAFF
>.|TRBV9|TRBD2|TRBJ2-1
TGTGCCAGCAGCGGACTAGCGGGAGTCCATGAGCAGTTCTTC
CASSGLAGVHEQFF
>.|TRBV5-4|.|TRBJ1-5
TGTGCCAGCAGCTTGGCCGGGGGGGCTCCCAATCAGCCCCAGCATTTT
CASSLAGGAPNQPQHF
>few|TRBV25-1|TRBD1|TRBJ2-5
TGTGCCAGCAGTGAAACACTCGGGACAGGGCATACAGAGACCCAGTACTTC
CASSETLGTGHTETQYF
>.|TRBV4-3|TRBD1|TRBJ2-1
TGCGCCAGCAGCCATGGACAGGGGGCATTTTCCTACAATGAGCAGTTCTTC
CASSHGQGAFSYNEQFF
>.|TRBV5-1|.|TRBJ2-3
TGCGCCAGCAGCTTGGGCGGGGTCGGCACAGATACGCAGTATTTT
CASSLGGVGTDTQYF
>.|TRBV18|.|TRBJ2-1
TGTGCCAGCTCACCCCAGGGTTCCCTCAATGAGCAGTTCTTC
CASSPQGSLNEQFF
>.|TRBV19|TRBD1|TRBJ1-2
TGTGCCAGTAGTATAGGACAGGGGATTGATGGCTACACCTTC
CASSIGQGIDGYTF
>few|TRBV11-1|TRBD2|TRBJ2-7
TGTGCCAGCACCGTCGGAAGCGGGGCCTACGAGCAGTACTTC
CASTVGSGAYEQYF
>.|TRBV6-1|TRBD1|TRBJ1-2
TGTGCCAGCAGCCAGACAGGGGTTGGCTACACCTTC
CASSQTGVGYTF
>few|TRBV7-6|TRBD2|TRBJ2-1
TGTGCCAGCAGCTTAGCTGTAGCGGGAGTTGGGGATGAGCAGTTCTTC
CASSLAVAGVGDEQFF
>few|TRBV30|TRBD1|TRBJ2-7
TGTGCCCGGGGACAGGGAAAAACCGAGCAGTACTTC
CARGQGKTEQYF
>.|TRBV15|TRBD2|TRBJ2-1
TGTGCCACCAGCACGACTAGCGGGAGGGCTTACAATGAGCAGTTCTTC
CATSTTSGRAYNEQFF
>few|TRBV30|.|TRBJ1-2
TGTGCCTGGAACCTCAATACGGGGGGCTACACCTTC
CAWNLNTGGYTF
>.|TRBV19|TRBD2|TRBJ2-1
TGTGCCAGTAGTATAGTGGGGACTAGCAGGCATGAGCAGTTCTTC
CASSIVGTSRHEQFF
>.|TRBV4-2|TRBD2|TRBJ2-5
TGTGCCAGCAGCCAAAATTCCCTAGCGGGAGGTCGGGAGACCCAGTACTTC
CASSQNSLAGGRETQYF
>few|TRBV7-2|TRBD1|TRBJ1-5
TGTGCCAGCAGCTTGGACAGGGTAGGGCCCCAGCATTTT
CASSLDRVGPQHF
>.|TRBV7-3|TRBD2|TRBJ2-5
TGTGCCAGCAGCCCCCGAGCGGGGGTCCAAGAGACCCAGTACTTC
CASSPRAGVQETQYF
>.|TRBV5-1|.|TRBJ2-7
TGCGCCAGCAGCTTGGTACAGAGCACCTACGAGCAGTACTTC
CASSLVQSTYEQYF
>.|TRBV7-3|.|TRBJ2-6
TGTGCCAGCAGCTTACCGCAGGGCTCTGGGGCCAACGTCCTGACTTTC
CASSLPQGSGANVLTF
>few|TRBV5-6|.|TRBJ1-1
TGTGCCAGCAGCCGGCCGGGAACTTTCCTGAACACTGAAGCTTTCTTT
CASSRPGTFLNTEAFF
>few|TRBV4-1|TRBD2|TRBJ2-1
TGCGCCAGCAGCCAAGGACTAGCGGGTTCCTACAATGAGCAGTTCTTC
CASSQGLAGSYNEQFF
>.|TRBV27|TRBD1|TRBJ2-5
TGTGCCAGCAGTCGAGAGCGGACAGGGGAGACCCAGTACTTC
CASSRERTGETQYF
>.|TRBV29-1|TRBD2|TRBJ2-7
TGCAGCGTTGATGGACTAGCGGGAAACTACGAGCAGTACTTC
CSVDGLAGNYEQYF
>.|TRBV9|.|TRBJ2-2
TGTGCCAGCAGTAGAGGGCTGAACACCGGGGAGCTGTTTTTT
CASSRGLNTGELFF
>few|TRBV18|.|TRBJ1-1
TGTGCCAGCTCACCACCGTCCCATCGGGGGACTGAAGCTTTCTTT
CASSPPSHRGTEAFF